A single sample is the source of the 9 T cell receptor beta chains below, sequenced in a study of T cell clones after liver transplantation. Only in-frame clones appear in the TCRdb table, and some are missing; sequencing was by immunoSEQ multiplex PCR. Of approximately 55,000 clones listed, about 67% are singletons. The sample consisted of CD4+ T cells from blood, taken around 54 months after liver transplant. The receptors come from a human patient who received a liver transplant. The graft donor may have contributed some T cells.

The CDR3 spells CATGQGRSGNTIYF. CDR3 in DNA: TGTGCCACGGGACAGGGGCGCTCTGGAAACACCATATATTTT. The rearrangement links TRBV6-5 to TRBJ1-3; TRBD1 matches at 10 bases. Germline V gene data show CDR1 as MNHEY and CDR2 as SVGAGI. This CDR3 spans 14 amino acids. J gave up 0 bases and V 10 bases, and 3 bases lay outside the gene matches.

The CDR3, as DNA: TGTGCCAGCAGTTACAGGGACGACGAGCAGTACTTC. Translating gives CASSYRDDEQYF. The chain carries TRBV6-6 and TRBJ2-7; perhaps D is TRBD1 or TRBD2 (5 bases each). Trimming took 2 bases from V and 5 from J, leaving 7 bases between them. The CDR3 is 12 amino acids. The germline V gene has CDR1 MNHNY and CDR2 SVGAGI (reference sequence).

This clone showed up just once. The chain has TRBV11-2 and TRBJ2-7; a weak D match, TRBD2 (5 bases). V lost 5 bases and J lost 2, with 13 bases in between. The germline gives CDR1 SGHAT, CDR2 FQNNGV. CDR3 length: 14 residues. CDR3: CASSNPGFPYEQYF. The CDR3 bases are TGTGCCAGCAGCAATCCGGGATTTCCCTACGAGCAGTACTTC. Variable domain in full (rest from reference TRBV11-2 and TRBJ2-7): EAGVAQSPRYKIIEKRQSVAFWCNPISGHATLYWYQQILGQGPKLLIQFQNNGVVDDSQLPKDRFSAERLKGVDSTLKIQPAKLEDSAVYLCASSNPGFPYEQYFGPGTRLTVT.

This clone came up once. The chain links TRBV28 to TRBJ1-5; no reliable D call. Germline lookup yields CDR1 MDHEN and CDR2 SYDVKM. The CDR3 is 12 residues long. Trimming pared 6 bases from V and 5 bases from J, leaving 8 bases between. The CDR3 sequence: CASRLPYQPQHF. The CDR3, as DNA: TGTGCCAGCAGGTTACCTTATCAGCCCCAGCATTTT.

The chain couples TRBV18 to TRBJ1-2; 7 nucleotides line up with TRBD1. Germline loops: CDR1 KGHSH, CDR2 LQKENI. CDR3 length: 14 residues. Unmatched junction bases numbered 10, after V lost 6 bases and J lost 6 bases. The CDR3 spells CASSRDSEANGYTF. The CDR3 DNA follows: TGTGCCAGCTCGCGGGACAGCGAAGCCAATGGCTACACCTTC.

The rearrangement links TRBV27 to TRBJ2-4, with no clear D. V was pared by 0 bases and J by 2 bases, with 14 bases between. From germline, CDR1 is MNHEY and CDR2 SMNVEV (reference sequence). The CDR3 covers 17 residues. CDR3 in amino acids: CASSLSRLQDTKNIQYF. The CDR3 DNA reads TGTGCCAGCAGTTTATCGCGGCTGCAAGACACCAAAAACATTCAGTACTTC.

The genes are TRBV13 and TRBJ2-1; D may be TRBD2 (6 bases). The V and J ends lost 0 bases and 4 bases respectively, with 10 bases between them. The CDR3 extends over 15 amino acids. Germline CDR1 is PRHDT and CDR2 is FYEKMQ (reference sequence). The CDR3 loop reads CASSLGPAGYNEQFF. Written as DNA, the CDR3 is TGTGCCAGCAGCTTAGGCCCGGCGGGGTACAATGAGCAGTTCTTC.

This chain connects TRBV6-6 to TRBJ1-3; D remains unclear. Trimming stripped 6 bases from V and 4 bases from J, with 7 bases between. Looked up from germline, CDR1 is MNHNY and CDR2 is SVGAGI (reference sequence). The CDR3 covers 12 residues. In DNA form, the CDR3 reads TGTGCCAGCAGATCACAAGGAAACACCATATATTTT. Residues: CASRSQGNTIYF.

This clone came up a few times. The CDR3 region is CASSVKAGAGNEQFF. The CDR3 DNA sequence: TGTGCCAGCAGCGTAAAAGCGGGGGCCGGTAATGAGCAGTTCTTC. The chain uses TRBV9 and TRBJ2-1; 8 positions match TRBD2. J lost 7 bases, V lost 1 base, and 7 bases had no gene match. Germline CDR1 is SGDLS and CDR2 is YYNGEE. There are 15 residues in the CDR3.